Following are 30 T cell receptor beta chains from one sample sequenced in a study of blood T cell repertoires in COVID-19. The assay was immunoSEQ multiplex PCR, and TCRdb's table has in-frame clones only and misses some. The sample records about 100,000 clones, around 88% being singletons. Sequencing input: peripheral blood. The receptor set was obtained from a human donor in a cohort sampled during active COVID-19.

The V gene is TRBV7-3, the J gene TRBJ2-3; maybe TRBD2 (7 bases). Deletions cut 6 bases from V and 8 bases from J, with 15 bases between. The CDR3 consists of 13 residues. The V gene's germline CDR1 is SGHTA and CDR2 FQGTGA. CDR3 sequence: CASSLEGGGTQYF. The CDR3 bases are TGTGCCAGCAGTCTAGAGGGAGGGGGTACGCAGTATTTT.

The rearrangement links TRBV4-2 to TRBJ2-1, with D perhaps TRBD2 (5 bases). This CDR3 is built from 16 residues. Trimming removed 0 bases from V and 7 bases from J, with 16 bases in between. Germline V CDR1 and CDR2: LGHNA, YNFKEQ. In DNA, the CDR3 is TGTGCCAGCAGCCAAGAATTAGCGCATGGTCGGAATGAGCAGTTCTTC. Translation: CASSQELAHGRNEQFF.

This clone was counted a single time. The CDR3 loop is CASSDKLAGLQQYF. The CDR3 DNA sequence: TGTGCCAGCAGTGACAAGCTAGCCGGTCTTCAGCAGTATTTT. This chain joins TRBV6-1 and TRBJ2-3, with a tentative D call TRBD2 (5 bases). The CDR3 is 14 amino acids. The germline CDR1 and CDR2 sequences are MNHNS and SASEGT. V was trimmed by 3 bases and J by 11 bases, leaving 18 bases between them.

The chain uses TRBV6-2 or TRBV6-3 and TRBJ2-5; 7 nucleotides match TRBD1. Trimming cost V 6 bases and J 2 bases; bases outside gene matches: 9. The CDR3 totals 15 residues. Germline CDR1 MNHEY, CDR2 SVGEGT. In nucleotides, the CDR3 is TGTGCCAGCAGCCACTGGGGACAGTCGCAAGAGACCCAGTACTTC. It encodes CASSHWGQSQETQYF.

The chain links TRBV5-1 to TRBJ2-1; the match to TRBD1 covers 9 bases. This CDR3 has 14 amino acids. The J segment lost 8 bases and the V segment lost 1 base, leaving 4 bases of the junction unmatched. CDR1 and CDR2 from the germline V gene are SGHRS and YFSETQ. CDR3 bases: TGCGCCAGCAGCTTGAGAACAGGGGGCGATGAGCAGTTCTTC. Encoded protein: CASSLRTGGDEQFF.

The V gene is TRBV19, the J gene TRBJ1-1, with 10 bases identical to TRBD1. V lost 2 bases, J lost 0 bases, and 6 bases stayed unmatched. This CDR3 spans 17 amino acids. Germline CDR1 and CDR2: LNHDA and SQIVND (reference sequence). The CDR3 loop is CASSILSGQGVNTEAFF. The DNA for the CDR3 is TGTGCCAGTAGTATACTCTCTGGACAGGGGGTGAACACTGAAGCTTTCTTT.

V is TRBV7-6 and J is TRBJ2-7; TRBD2 matches at 9 bases. The CDR3 length is 16 residues. Trimming removed 1 base from V and 7 bases from J; junction bases left unmatched: 11. Germline loops: CDR1 SGHVS, CDR2 FNYEAQ. CDR3 region: CASSLVSREGTGEQYF. CDR3 DNA: TGTGCCAGCAGCTTAGTTTCGCGGGAGGGGACGGGTGAGCAGTACTTC.

The chain carries TRBV9 and TRBJ2-1; possibly TRBD1 for D (6 bases). Trimming removed 3 bases from V and 9 bases from J, with 19 bases in between. Per germline, CDR1 SGDLS and CDR2 YYNGEE. This CDR3 spans 15 amino acids. DNA of the CDR3: TGTGCCAGCAGCGGGCTAGGGGGAAGTAAGTCTGAGCAGTTCTTC. Protein: CASSGLGGSKSEQFF.

The J gene is TRBJ1-1, the V gene TRBV2, with D perhaps matching TRBD1 (6 bases). Trimming took off 6 bases at V and 0 bases at J, with 14 bases between the two ends. Germline V gives CDR1 SNHLY, CDR2 FYNNEI. This CDR3 spans 15 amino acids. Written as DNA, the CDR3 is TGTGCCAGCAGGATCGGACAGATCATGAACACTGAAGCTTTCTTT. The encoded protein is CASRIGQIMNTEAFF.

The gene calls are TRBV14 and TRBJ2-5; no clear D. Trimming shortened V by 0 bases and J by 4 bases, and 12 bases separated the two germline ends. CDR3 length: 15 amino acids. Germline V gives CDR1 SGHDN, CDR2 FVKESK. CDR3 DNA sequence: TGTGCCAGCAGCCAAGATGGCAGGTCCTTAGAGACCCAGTACTTC. Its protein product is CASSQDGRSLETQYF.

The rearrangement links TRBV6-1 to TRBJ2-3, with 8 bases lining up with TRBD2. Germline assignment: CDR1 MNHNS and CDR2 SASEGT. With V trimmed by 3 bases and J by 4 bases, 9 bases remained unmatched. This CDR3 is built from 16 residues. The CDR3 loop reads CASSDWWGTRADTQYF. The CDR3 DNA sequence: TGTGCCAGCAGTGACTGGTGGGGGACTAGAGCAGATACGCAGTATTTT.

The rearrangement links TRBV29-1 to TRBJ1-2; D gene unclear. V lost 2 bases, J lost 6 bases, and 10 bases lay in between. There are 12 residues in the CDR3. The germline V gene has CDR1 SQVTM and CDR2 ANQGSEA. In DNA, the CDR3 is TGCAGCGTTGAACGGGGAAATGATGGCTACACCTTC. Translated, it gives CSVERGNDGYTF.

J is TRBJ2-7 and V is TRBV11-2; possibly TRBD2 for D (6 bases). The CDR3 runs to 16 residues. Per germline, CDR1 SGHAT and CDR2 FQNNGV. Trimming shortened V by 0 bases and J by 6 bases, and 18 bases separated the two germline ends. CDR3 protein: CASSLDLIQGGSEQYF. The CDR3 DNA reads as TGTGCCAGCAGCTTAGATCTAATTCAAGGAGGGAGCGAGCAGTACTTC.

This clone was detected once. The rearrangement links TRBV20-1 to TRBJ1-4; D is perhaps TRBD1 (6 bases). V gave up 6 bases and J gave up 7 bases, with 9 bases separating them. CDR1 and CDR2 (germline): DFQATT, SNEGSKA (reference sequence). The CDR3 totals 11 residues. The CDR3 loop is CSARGGEKLFF. CDR3 DNA sequence: TGCAGTGCAAGGGGGGGTGAAAAACTGTTTTTT.

The V call is TRBV19, the J call TRBJ1-6; 9 positions match TRBD1. CDR3 length: 15 amino acids. The V and J ends lost 5 bases and 7 bases, in that order; junction bases with no gene match: 6. CDR1 and CDR2 (germline): LNHDA, SQIVND (reference sequence). Here the CDR3 DNA reads TGTGCCAGTAGTCCCGGGGACAGGGAGAATTCACCCCTCCACTTT. This encodes CASSPGDRENSPLHF.

The chain couples TRBV24-1 to TRBJ2-3; 8 bases agree with TRBD1. J lost 3 bases, V lost 8 bases, and 3 bases had no gene match. This CDR3 spans 13 amino acids. Germline CDR1 and CDR2: KGHDR and SFDVKD. The CDR3 reads CATKDRVTDTQYF. The CDR3 DNA follows: TGTGCCACCAAGGACAGGGTGACAGATACGCAGTATTTT.

J is TRBJ2-7 and V is TRBV19; TRBD1 matches 8 bases. There are 15 residues in the CDR3. CDR1 and CDR2 (germline): LNHDA, SQIVND (reference sequence). V gave up 3 bases and J gave up 0 bases; unmatched junction bases: 4. The CDR3 reads CASSIRTGISYEQYF. CDR3 coding DNA: TGTGCCAGTAGTATTCGGACAGGGATCTCCTACGAGCAGTACTTC.

V gene TRBV21-1 combines with J gene TRBJ1-4. TRBV21-1 is shown as a pseudogene. The CDR3 length is 15 residues. The CDR3 loop is CASSKVGTGRGGLFF. Here the CDR3 DNA reads TGTGCCAGCAGCAAAGTTGGCACGGGGAGGGGGGGACTGTTTTTT.

The V call is TRBV6-2 or TRBV6-3, the J call TRBJ1-5; 10 positions agree with TRBD1. This CDR3 is built from 15 residues. V lost 2 bases, J lost 7 bases, and 5 bases stayed unmatched. Germline CDR1 is MNHEY and CDR2 is SVGEGT. In nucleotides, the CDR3 is TGTGCCAGCAGTTACAGTAGGACAGGGGGACAGCCCCAGCATTTT. Translated: CASSYSRTGGQPQHF.

The chain recombines TRBV10-2 with TRBJ2-7, with 8 bases fitting TRBD1. The CDR3 is made up of 14 amino acids. Trimming at V came to 7 bases and at J to 6 bases, leaving 11 bases not matched to a gene. CDR1 is WSHSY, CDR2 SAAADI, per germline. This CDR3 reads CASNGGRGPREQYF. The CDR3 nucleotides are TGCGCCAGCAATGGGGGCAGGGGGCCGCGCGAGCAGTACTTC.

This chain links TRBV6-5 with TRBJ1-1; 7 positions agree with TRBD1. The CDR3 runs 14 residues. CDR1 is MNHEY and CDR2 is SVGAGI in the germline V gene. After removal of 6 bases from V and 1 base from J, the junction contained 5 bases not matched to a gene. CDR3 DNA: TGTGCCAGCAGCAACAGGGGCCAGAACACTGAAGCTTTCTTT. The encoded protein is CASSNRGQNTEAFF.

The V and J genes are TRBV10-3 and TRBJ1-1, with D perhaps TRBD1 (5 bases). The ends were cut back, 0 bases at V and 8 bases at J, with 13 bases in the middle. The CDR3 extends over 14 amino acids. From germline, CDR1 is ENHRY and CDR2 SYGVKD. CDR3 amino acids: CAISESIYRTEAFF. CDR3 DNA sequence: TGTGCCATCAGTGAGTCGATTTATAGGACAGAAGCTTTCTTT.

V and J are TRBV7-2 and TRBJ1-1, with TRBD1 identical over 9 bases. The V segment lost 5 bases and the J segment 0 bases; nucleotides outside the gene matches: 4. From germline, CDR1 is SGHTA and CDR2 FQGNSA. The CDR3 totals 15 residues. As DNA, the CDR3 is TGTGCCAGCAGCCCACAGGGGGCGGTGAACACTGAAGCTTTCTTT. This codes for CASSPQGAVNTEAFF.

The CDR3 protein is CASSRRDSFNTEAFF. CDR3 nucleotide sequence: TGTGCCAGCAGCCGCCGGGACAGCTTTAACACTGAAGCTTTCTTT. This chain joins TRBV5-4 and TRBJ1-1; 7 bases match TRBD1. The CDR3 is 15 amino acids. Per the germline V gene, CDR1 is SGHNT and CDR2 is YYREEE (reference sequence). Trimming took 4 bases from V and 2 from J; bases not matched to a gene: 8.

This rearrangement joins TRBV4-1 to TRBJ2-7; 9 bases agree with TRBD2. The CDR3 is made up of 17 amino acids. CDR1 is MGHRA and CDR2 is YSYEKL in the germline V gene. Trimming cost V 1 base and J 6 bases; bases outside gene matches: 13. CDR3 amino acids: CASSQVRAGGPGGEQYF. The CDR3 nucleotides read TGCGCCAGCAGCCAAGTCCGGGCGGGAGGGCCGGGTGGCGAGCAGTACTTC.

The J gene is TRBJ2-1, the V gene TRBV28; D is perhaps TRBD1 (5 bases). Germline CDR1 and CDR2: MDHEN and SYDVKM. The CDR3 sequence is 15 residues long. Trimming shortened V by 11 bases and J by 2 bases, and 19 bases separated the two germline ends. CDR3 nucleotides: TGTGCCGTCGAAAATTGGGGCCAAACCTACAATGAGCAGTTCTTC. Its translation: CAVENWGQTYNEQFF. The full variable domain, its missing parts supplied by reference TRBV28 and TRBJ2-1, is DVKVTQSSRYLVKRTGEKVFLECVQDMDHENMFWYRQDPGLGLRLIYFSYDVKMKEKGDIPEGYSVSREKKERFSLILESASTNQTSMYLCAVENWGQTYNEQFFGPGTRLTVL.

V usage is TRBV6-6 and J usage is TRBJ1-4, with D unresolved. The CDR3 totals 14 residues. Trimming shortened V by 8 bases and J by 2 bases, and 12 bases separated the two germline ends. CDR1 and CDR2 (germline): MNHNY, SVGAGI (reference sequence). The CDR3 DNA follows: TGTGCCAGCGGTGTCCGAGGTACTAATGAAAAACTGTTTTTT. Translating it yields CASGVRGTNEKLFF.

V gene TRBV7-9 combines with J gene TRBJ1-4; D may be TRBD1 (5 bases). This CDR3 has 16 amino acids. V shed 2 bases and J shed 0 bases, with 10 bases lying between them. Germline V gene data show CDR1 as SEHNR and CDR2 as FQNEAQ (reference sequence). The CDR3 region has the DNA TGTGCCAGCAGCTTAAGGGGAAGCACAACTAATGAAAAACTGTTTTTT. Amino acids: CASSLRGSTTNEKLFF.

This clone was seen ten or more times. This sequence joins TRBV7-2 and TRBJ1-4, with TRBD1 as a possible D gene (5 bases). The germline V gene encodes CDR1 SGHTA and CDR2 FQGNSA. Trimming cost V 2 bases and J 3 bases, with 19 bases left between them. CDR3 size: 18 residues. CDR3: CASSLHAGRGRSNEKLFF. CDR3 sequence (DNA): TGTGCCAGCAGCTTACATGCCGGAAGGGGAAGGTCTAATGAAAAACTGTTTTTT.

The rearrangement uses TRBV12-3 or TRBV12-4 and TRBJ2-2; TRBD1 agrees at 8 bases. The CDR3 runs to 13 residues. The V gene end was trimmed by 6 bases and the J gene end by 6 bases; junction bases not matched to a gene: 3. Written as DNA, the CDR3 is TGTGCCAGCAGCAAGGACAGGGCCGGGGAGCTGTTTTTT. It is translated as CASSKDRAGELFF.